This T cell receptor beta chain was captured by sequencing in a study of blood T cell repertoires in COVID-19. This clone was picked up one time. TCRdb's table, derived via immunoSEQ multiplex PCR, lists solely in-frame clones and lacks some. The sample contains under 300,000 clones, roughly 85% of which appear only once. V shed 5 bases and J 1 base; nucleotides not matched to a gene: 8. Germline values: CDR1 SGHDT, CDR2 YYEEEE. The CDR3 is 16 amino acids. The chain has TRBV5-6 and TRBJ2-3; 9 nucleotides align to TRBD2. This receptor was identified in a human donor in a cohort sampled during active COVID-19. Source material: peripheral blood. The CDR3 coding sequence is TGTGCCAGCAGGATGCTTAGCGGGAGCCGCACAGATACGCAGTATTTT. Translating gives CASRMLSGSRTDTQYF.